One sample yielded the 22 T cell receptor beta chains listed below, sequenced in a study of blood T cells in healthy people across ages. A second PCR of about 7 to 12 cycles used a sample-barcoded 5' primer and a J-beta primer mix. TCRdb re-called the 5' RACE reads through MiXCR, storing one row per CDR3 protein. The sample contains about 730,000 distinct CDR3 sequences, more than 40% of which appear only once. The sample consisted of blood. The receptors derive from a woman in her sixties in good health.

This chain uses TRBV28 with TRBJ2-7, with D perhaps given as TRBD1 or TRBD2 (6 bases each). The J call is in doubt because the DNA end fits TRBJ2-4 better. The CDR3 is 15 residues long. CDR1 is MDHEN, CDR2 SYDVKM, per germline. CDR3 nucleotide sequence: TGTGCCAGCAGTTCCCCGGGGGCGACGGTGAACATTCAGTACTTC. Encoded protein: CASSSPGATVNIQYF.

V gene TRBV20-1 combines with J gene TRBJ2-3; TRBD2 agrees at 9 bases. Germline V lookup: CDR1 DFQATT, CDR2 SNEGSKA (reference sequence). There are 14 residues in the CDR3. The trim removed 5 bases at V and 5 bases at J, leaving 8 bases unmatched. The DNA for the CDR3 is TGCAGTGCTGGCGGTGGTAGCGGGGGAGATACGCAGTATTTT. This translates into CSAGGGSGGDTQYF.

This clonotype turned up a few times. The chain uses TRBV27 and TRBJ2-7; 8 bases agree with TRBD2. The CDR3 runs to 12 residues. Trimming removed 8 bases from V and 9 bases from J; junction bases left unmatched: 9. The germline V gene encodes CDR1 MNHEY and CDR2 SMNVEV (reference sequence). The CDR3 nucleotides are TGTGCCAGCGGACTAGCCGCGCATTCGCAGTACTTC. It specifies CASGLAAHSQYF.

This clonotype was counted a few times. The chain carries TRBV3-1 and TRBJ1-1; D is ambiguous. The V end was cut by 4 bases, the J end by 0 bases, with 12 bases between. Germline assignment: CDR1 LGHDT and CDR2 YNNKEL (reference sequence). This CDR3 has 15 amino acids. The CDR3 reads CASSPSGVMNTEAFF. The CDR3 DNA sequence: TGTGCCAGCAGCCCCTCCGGGGTTATGAACACTGAAGCTTTCTTT.

This clonotype was counted a few times. V and J are TRBV28 and TRBJ2-4; D is undetermined. V lost 5 bases and J lost 6, with 11 bases in between. The CDR3 sequence is 13 residues long. Germline loops: CDR1 MDHEN, CDR2 SYDVKM. CDR3: CASSVSRRNIQYF. DNA of the CDR3: TGTGCCAGCAGTGTATCCAGAAGAAACATTCAGTACTTC.

V is TRBV20-1 and J is TRBJ2-7; no clear D. Per the germline V gene, CDR1 is DFQATT and CDR2 is SNEGSKA (reference sequence). The length of the CDR3 is 13 residues. V was shortened by 7 bases and J by 9 bases, with 22 bases between the two germline ends. Here the CDR3 DNA reads TGCAGTGTTCTCTCGGACGAAACCCGCGGGCAGTACTTC. Encoded protein: CSVLSDETRGQYF.

This chain uses TRBV4-3 with TRBJ2-1, with TRBD1 as a possible D gene (6 bases). The V end lost 1 base, the J end lost 4 bases, and 11 bases lay between the germline ends. In germline, CDR1 is LGHNA, CDR2 YSLEER. This CDR3 is 15 amino acids long. CDR3 residues: CASSQGQGQYNEQFF. In DNA, the CDR3 is TGCGCCAGCAGCCAAGGTCAGGGACAATACAATGAGCAGTTCTTC.

The chain joins TRBV9 to TRBJ2-3; D is ambiguous. Between the trimmed V and J ends, which lost 4 bases and 2 bases, there was a span of 8 bases. This CDR3 is built from 13 residues. Germline values: CDR1 SGDLS, CDR2 YYNGEE. As DNA, the CDR3 is TGTGCCAGCAGCTTCCACACCACAGATACGCAGTATTTT. It codes for CASSFHTTDTQYF.

A remark on this clonotype: A single base separates this from a much larger clone, so it may be a read error. This chain uses TRBV7-6 with TRBJ2-7; D remains ambiguous. The DNA end is more similar to TRBJ2-4, so the J call may be wrong. Germline CDR1 SGHVS, CDR2 FNYEAQ. This CDR3 is built from 13 residues. The CDR3 DNA reads TGTGCCTGCAGCTTAGGTACCCAAAACATTCAGTACTTC. Amino acid sequence: CACSLGTQNIQYF.

This clonotype has just a few counts. The V and J genes are TRBV6-1 and TRBJ1-5; 9 bases are a match to TRBD1. In germline, CDR1 is MNHNS, CDR2 SASEGT. Trimming removed 4 bases from V and 9 bases from J; junction bases left unmatched: 4. This CDR3 spans 13 amino acids. The CDR3 bases are TGTGCCAGCAGTGGGACAGGGGACCGGCCCCAGCATTTT. Translation gives CASSGTGDRPQHF.

V gene TRBV29-1 combines with J gene TRBJ2-2; 9 positions match TRBD2. The CDR3 loop spans 17 amino acids. With V trimmed by 7 bases and J by 3 bases, 15 bases remained unmatched. Per germline, CDR1 SQVTM and CDR2 ANQGSEA. DNA of the CDR3: TGCAGCGCCGCCGGGACTAGCTTTATTCGGGACACCGGGGAGCTGTTTTTT. This gives the protein CSAAGTSFIRDTGELFF.

Comment on this clonotype: With a much larger clone just one base away, this may be a read error. V gene TRBV29-1 combines with J gene TRBJ2-3; D ambiguous. Germline CDR1 is SQVTM and CDR2 is ANQGSEA. Trimming left V 2 bases short and J 6 bases short, with 12 bases between. The length of the CDR3 is 13 residues. CDR3 sequence reads: CSVEPEPNDTQYF. The CDR3 bases are TGCAGCGTTGAACCGGAACCGAACGATACGCAGTATTTT.

The chain couples TRBV30 to TRBJ2-7; 7 positions agree with TRBD1. This CDR3 region has 15 residues. In germline, CDR1 is GTSNPN, CDR2 SVGIG (reference sequence). The V gene end was trimmed by 2 bases and the J gene end by 4 bases; junction bases not matched to a gene: 11. The CDR3 nucleotides are TGTGCCTGGAGTAAGTCTCCGACAGGGATATACGAGCAGTACTTC. Protein product: CAWSKSPTGIYEQYF.

V usage is TRBV28 and J usage is TRBJ2-1; 10 bases map to TRBD2. V lost 8 bases, J lost 9 bases, and 13 bases stayed unmatched. The CDR3 consists of 15 residues. CDR1 is MDHEN and CDR2 is SYDVKM in the germline V gene. CDR3 coding DNA: TGTGCCAGCTCTATGTCTAGCGGGAGTCTTAGTGAGCAGTTCTTC. Encoded protein: CASSMSSGSLSEQFF.

The chain has TRBV21-1 and TRBJ1-1; the D call of TRBD1 is as the table states it, not checked on the DNA. TRBV21-1 is flagged as a pseudogene. There are 17 residues in the CDR3. The CDR3 nucleotides read TGTGCCAGCAGCCCAGTGGTTCGCGGGACAGGGGACTCTGAAGCTTTCTTT. It yields the protein CASSPVVRGTGDSEAFF.

The genes are TRBV6-2 or TRBV6-3 and TRBJ2-5, with a tentative D call TRBD1 (6 bases). The CDR3 contains 13 residues. CDR1 and CDR2 from the germline V gene are MNHEY and SVGEGT. V lost 11 bases to trimming and J lost 1 base, with 14 bases between them. The CDR3 reads CAGNRDIQETQYF. Here the CDR3 DNA reads TGTGCCGGAAACCGGGACATCCAAGAGACCCAGTACTTC.

This clonotype was seen once. The chain is built from TRBV9 and TRBJ2-4, with 9 nucleotides matching TRBD1. The tail of the sequence fits TRBJ2-7 better, so the J call may be wrong. CDR1 and CDR2 from the germline V gene are SGDLS and YYNGEE. The CDR3 has 18 residues. This chain's CDR3 is CASSPRPYTGGFKDEQYF. The DNA for the CDR3 is TGTGCCAGCAGCCCTCGCCCCTACACAGGGGGCTTCAAGGACGAGCAGTACTTC.

This clonotype has more than one count but fewer than ten. The CDR3 spells CASSLDQGAADTQYF. CDR3 DNA sequence: TGTGCCAGCAGTTTGGATCAGGGGGCTGCAGATACGCAGTATTTT. The rearrangement joins TRBV6-2 or TRBV6-3 to TRBJ2-3; 8 nucleotides agree with TRBD1. Germline V gene lookup returns CDR1 MNHEY and CDR2 SVGEGT. This CDR3 region has 15 residues. Germline trimming cut 4 bases from V and 4 bases from J; bases unmatched to any gene: 7.

In its sample, this clonotype was seen a few times. The rearrangement links TRBV27 to TRBJ1-2; D gene uncertain. CDR1 and CDR2 from the germline V gene are MNHEY and SMNVEV (reference sequence). The CDR3 sequence is 13 residues long. Trimming removed 7 bases at V and 7 bases at J, with 16 bases between. The CDR3 nucleotides read TGTGCCAGCACCGGGAATATCCTGGGTGGCTACACCTTC. Translation: CASTGNILGGYTF.

This clonotype was picked up a small number of times. The chain couples TRBV5-1 to TRBJ2-3; TRBD2 agrees at 8 bases. CDR3 length: 15 residues. V lost 7 bases, J lost 5 bases, and 12 bases stayed unmatched. The germline V gene has CDR1 SGHRS and CDR2 YFSETQ. The CDR3 nucleotides are TGCGCCAGCGTGTGGGGAAGCGGGAGTGGAGATACGCAGTATTTT. Protein sequence: CASVWGSGSGDTQYF.

The chain joins TRBV5-6 to TRBJ1-1, with D perhaps TRBD1 (5 bases). Germline CDR1 SGHDT, CDR2 YYEEEE. CDR3 size: 14 residues. V lost 3 bases and J lost 0, with 9 bases in between. CDR3 sequence (DNA): TGTGCCAGCAGCTGGGGGGTGCTGAACACTGAAGCTTTCTTT. Protein product: CASSWGVLNTEAFF.

The rearrangement joins TRBV19 to TRBJ2-2, with 15 bases lining up with TRBD2. This CDR3 has 20 residues. Trimming took 3 bases from V and 1 from J; bases not matched to a gene: 9. From germline, CDR1 is LNHDA and CDR2 SQIVND (reference sequence). Here the CDR3 DNA reads TGTGCCAGTAGTATCGGACTAGCGGGGGGGGCCAGGAAGAACACCGGGGAGCTGTTTTTT. Protein product: CASSIGLAGGARKNTGELFF.